A selection of T cell receptor beta chains follows, all from one sample in a study of OX40 agonist ivuxolimab in advanced cancers. TCRdb's copy holds only in-frame clones and misses some; the assay was immunoSEQ multiplex PCR. The sample includes about 20,000 clones, approximately 70% of them seen just once. The specimen comprised CD4+ or CD8+ T cells sorted from blood, sampled in a trial of the OX40 agonist ivuxolimab. The source is an adult with an advanced solid tumor such as melanoma, head and neck, liver or kidney cancer. Each CDR3 is given with its conserved first and last residue. Fields, in order: D gene, V gene, clone size, J gene, CDR3 DNA, CDR3 protein. D genes are given only for firm matches. Clone sizes are given selectively: once, few, many, or a class where the clone is expanded.

NA,TRBV10-3,NA,TRBJ2-3,TGTGCCATCAGAACGGACCCACCCAGAATCCCAGATACGCAGTATTTT,CAIRTDPPRIPDTQYF
NA,TRBV11-2,NA,TRBJ2-1,TGTGCCAGCAGCTTGGGGACCCCCTTATTCTTC,CASSLGTPLFF
NA,TRBV7-6,few,TRBJ1-1,TGTGCCAGCAGCTTAGGGGGGGGGTACACTGAAGCTTTCTTT,CASSLGGGYTEAFF
NA,TRBV9,NA,TRBJ2-3,TGTGCCAGCAGCACCACAGATACGCAGTATTTT,CASSTTDTQYF
TRBD1,TRBV30,NA,TRBJ1-5,TGTGCCTGGAGTTCCGGGACAGGACGTTGGGCCCAGCATTTT,CAWSSGTGRWAQHF
NA,TRBV7-2,NA,TRBJ1-1,TGTGCCAGCAGCCTGGGAGTGGGCACTGAAGCTTTCTTT,CASSLGVGTEAFF
TRBD2,TRBV5-6,NA,TRBJ2-7,TGTGCCAGCAGCTCCCCCCTAGCGGGGAATTACGAGCAGTACTTC,CASSSPLAGNYEQYF
NA,TRBV4-3,NA,TRBJ2-7,TGCGCCAGCAGCCAAGAGGCGGTCGGAGATTCCTACGAGCAGTACTTC,CASSQEAVGDSYEQYF
NA,TRBV11-2,NA,TRBJ2-7,TGTGCCAGCAGCTTAGACGCCGAGCAGTACTTC,CASSLDAEQYF
NA,TRBV18,NA,TRBJ1-4,TGTGCCAGCTCCCCCCTCAAGGGGGGAAGGGTAGCAACTAATGAAAAACTGTTTTTT,CASSPLKGGRVATNEKLFF
TRBD1,TRBV6-5,NA,TRBJ1-6,TGTGCCAGCAGTTATGGTTCAGGGGGTTATTCACCCCTCCACTTT,CASSYGSGGYSPLHF
NA,TRBV28,few,TRBJ2-7,TGTGCCAGCAGGACCCCAGGGCACGAGCAGTACTTC,CASRTPGHEQYF
NA,TRBV27,NA,TRBJ2-5,TGTGCCAGCAGAGACCTATCACGGGGAGAGACCCAGTACTTC,CASRDLSRGETQYF
NA,TRBV27,NA,TRBJ2-2,TGTGCCAGCAGTTTAGAGAGGGGGACCTACACCGGGGAGCTGTTTTTT,CASSLERGTYTGELFF
NA,TRBV6-5,NA,TRBJ1-6,TGTGCCAGCAGTGATCCTGGGAATTCACCCCTCCACTTT,CASSDPGNSPLHF
NA,TRBV5-4,NA,TRBJ1-5,TGCGCCAGCAGCCAAGATAGGGGGGCAAGGGTCAATCAGCCCCAGCATTTT,CASSQDRGARVNQPQHF
NA,TRBV7-3,NA,TRBJ2-1,TGTGCCAGCAGCATACTACAGGGTTCAAATGAGCAGTTCTTC,CASSILQGSNEQFF
NA,TRBV7-9,NA,TRBJ2-5,TGTGCCAGCGACGACAGCACTCTTCAAGAGACCCAGTACTTC,CASDDSTLQETQYF
TRBD2,TRBV7-9,NA,TRBJ2-2,TGTGCCAGCAGCTCGACTAGCCTGACCGGGGAGCTGTTTTTT,CASSSTSLTGELFF
TRBD2,TRBV6-5,NA,TRBJ2-1,TGTGCCAGCAGTTACTCAGGACTAGCGCATGAGCAGTTCTTC,CASSYSGLAHEQFF
NA,TRBV5-1,once,TRBJ1-2,TGCGCCAGCAGCTTCGAGAGGGTTAGCGGCTACACCTTC,CASSFERVSGYTF
NA,TRBV19,NA,TRBJ1-1,TGTGCCAGTAGTAGAAGGACAGTTATTAGCATGAACACTGAAGCTTTCTTT,CASSRRTVISMNTEAFF
TRBD2,TRBV27,NA,TRBJ2-5,TGTGCCAGCAGGCTAGCGGGGGCTGAGACCCAGTACTTC,CASRLAGAETQYF
NA,TRBV5-5,NA,TRBJ2-5,TGTGCCAGCAGCTTTCACGAACAGACGATCCTAATACAAGAGACCCAGTACTTC,CASSFHEQTILIQETQYF
NA,TRBV19,NA,TRBJ1-4,TGTGCCAGTAGCCTCGTTGGTGGGGGAAAACTGTTTTTT,CASSLVGGGKLFF
TRBD1,TRBV7-3,NA,TRBJ2-3,TGTGCCAGCAGCTACAGGGGTGAAAGCACAGATACGCAGTATTTT,CASSYRGESTDTQYF
NA,TRBV6-4,NA,TRBJ1-2,TGTGCCAGCAGTGCCCGGACTGGTGGTGGCTACACCTTC,CASSARTGGGYTF
NA,TRBV4-3,NA,TRBJ2-3,TGCGCCAGCAGCCATAGGGGTGGTAGTTTGAGCACAGATACGCAGTATTTT,CASSHRGGSLSTDTQYF
TRBD1,TRBV19,NA,TRBJ2-1,TGTGCCAGTAGACGACAGGGTGCATACAATGAGCAGTTCTTC,CASRRQGAYNEQFF
NA,TRBV9,many,TRBJ1-4,TGTGCCAGCAGCGTAGGAGAGGGTGATGGGGGTGAAAAACTGTTTTTT,CASSVGEGDGGEKLFF
NA,TRBV6-6,once,TRBJ1-1,TGTGCCACCGTGGTTAGGGGCACTGAAGCTTTCTTT,CATVVRGTEAFF
NA,TRBV7-2,medium-sized,TRBJ1-2,TGTGCCAGCAGCCCCTGGGGGGGGACTAACTATGGCTACACCTTC,CASSPWGGTNYGYTF
NA,TRBV9,NA,TRBJ2-7,TGTGCCAGCAGCCCAGGGACACGGGGGGACGAGCAGTACTTC,CASSPGTRGDEQYF
NA,TRBV28,NA,TRBJ2-1,TGTGCCAGCAGTTTAGGGTCGCTAGAACGATGTGAGCAGTTCTTC,CASSLGSLERCEQFF
NA,TRBV11-3,NA,TRBJ2-3,TGTGCCAGCAGCAGGGACTTCACAGATACGCAGTATTTT,CASSRDFTDTQYF
TRBD2,TRBV5-6,NA,TRBJ2-3,TGTGCCAGCAGCGGAACGGGGGGGAGGAGTTACGGCACAGATACGCAGTATTTT,CASSGTGGRSYGTDTQYF
NA,TRBV19,NA,TRBJ1-1,TGTGCCAGTAGTATAGGCCCTTCCCGCGGACAGGAAGCTTTCTTT,CASSIGPSRGQEAFF
NA,TRBV11-2,NA,TRBJ2-5,TGTGCCAGCAGCTTAGGGTACGGGGAGGAAGAGACCCAGTACTTC,CASSLGYGEEETQYF
NA,TRBV6-6,NA,TRBJ2-5,TGTGCCAGCAGTTACTCGGGGGGTGGCGAGACCCAGTACTTC,CASSYSGGGETQYF
NA,TRBV27,few,TRBJ1-1,TGTGCCAGCAGTCCAAGGTCCTCCCTGGGCTCTGAAGCTTTCTTT,CASSPRSSLGSEAFF
TRBD1,TRBV7-9,NA,TRBJ2-7,TGTGCCAGCAGCTTAGGGACAGGGGACGAGCAGTACTTC,CASSLGTGDEQYF
NA,TRBV28,NA,TRBJ1-1,TGTGCCAGCAGCCTCGGGCCTGAAGCTTTCTTT,CASSLGPEAFF
NA,TRBV4-3,few,TRBJ2-7,TGCGCCAGCAGCCAGATACAGGGTAGCTACGAGCAGTACTTC,CASSQIQGSYEQYF
NA,TRBV4-1,NA,TRBJ1-1,TGCGCCAGCAGCGCAGGGTCTCGAAACGCTGAAGCTTTCTTT,CASSAGSRNAEAFF
NA,TRBV11-2,NA,TRBJ1-1,TGTGCCAGCAGCTTAGGGACTGAAGCTTTCTTT,CASSLGTEAFF
TRBD2,TRBV6-5,few,TRBJ2-7,TGTGCCAGCAGTTACGGCGGGGGTACCTACGAGCAGTACTTC,CASSYGGGTYEQYF
NA,TRBV28,NA,TRBJ2-3,TGTGCCAGCAGTTTATTAGAGCGGGCCCTCACAGATACGCAGTATTTT,CASSLLERALTDTQYF
NA,TRBV27,NA,TRBJ2-3,TGTGCCAGCAGAGCGGGACAGTTTGACTCAGATACGCAGTATTTT,CASRAGQFDSDTQYF
NA,TRBV11-1,medium-sized,TRBJ1-5,TGTGCCAGCAGCGCGACAGGAGATAGCAATCAGCCCCAGCATTTT,CASSATGDSNQPQHF
NA,TRBV7-6,NA,TRBJ2-7,TGTGCCAGCAGCTTGCTGGAAGAGCAGTACTTC,CASSLLEEQYF